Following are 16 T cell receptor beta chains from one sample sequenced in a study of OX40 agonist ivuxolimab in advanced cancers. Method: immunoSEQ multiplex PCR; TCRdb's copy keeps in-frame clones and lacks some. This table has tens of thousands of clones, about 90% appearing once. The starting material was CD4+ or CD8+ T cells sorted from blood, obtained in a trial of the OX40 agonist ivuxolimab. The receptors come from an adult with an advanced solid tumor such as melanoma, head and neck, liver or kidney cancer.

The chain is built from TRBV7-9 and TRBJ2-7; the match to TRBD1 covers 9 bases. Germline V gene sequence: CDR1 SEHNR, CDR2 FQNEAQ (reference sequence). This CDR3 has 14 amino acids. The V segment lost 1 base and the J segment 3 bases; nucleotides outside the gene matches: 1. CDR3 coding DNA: TGTGCCAGCAGCTTAGGGGACAGGGACTACGAGCAGTACGTC. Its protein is CASSLGDRDYEQYV.

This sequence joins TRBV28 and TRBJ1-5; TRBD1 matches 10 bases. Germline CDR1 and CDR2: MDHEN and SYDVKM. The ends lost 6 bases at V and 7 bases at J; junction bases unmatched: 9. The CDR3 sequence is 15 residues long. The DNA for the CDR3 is TGTGCCAGCAGCCTTGGGACAGGGGACCTCCAGCCCCAGCATTTT. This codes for CASSLGTGDLQPQHF.

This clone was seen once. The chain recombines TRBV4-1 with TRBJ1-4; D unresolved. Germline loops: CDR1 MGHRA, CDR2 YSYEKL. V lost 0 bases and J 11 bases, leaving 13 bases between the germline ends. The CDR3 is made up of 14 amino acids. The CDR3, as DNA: TGCGCCAGCAGCCAAGACAGGCGAATGGGGAAACTGTTTTTT. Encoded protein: CASSQDRRMGKLFF.

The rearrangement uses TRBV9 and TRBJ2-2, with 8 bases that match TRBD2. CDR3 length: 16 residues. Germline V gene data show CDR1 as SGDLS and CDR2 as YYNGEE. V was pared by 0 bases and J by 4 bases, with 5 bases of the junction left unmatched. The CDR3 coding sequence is TGTGCCAGCAGCGTAGTTGGCGGGGGGCGCACCGGGGAGCTGTTTTTT. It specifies CASSVVGGGRTGELFF.

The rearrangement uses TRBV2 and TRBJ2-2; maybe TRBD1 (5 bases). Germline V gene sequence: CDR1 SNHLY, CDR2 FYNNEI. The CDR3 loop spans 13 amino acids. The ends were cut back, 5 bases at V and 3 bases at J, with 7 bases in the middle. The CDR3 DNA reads TGTGCCAGCAGTCAGGGCGACACCGGGGAGCTGTTTTTT. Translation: CASSQGDTGELFF.

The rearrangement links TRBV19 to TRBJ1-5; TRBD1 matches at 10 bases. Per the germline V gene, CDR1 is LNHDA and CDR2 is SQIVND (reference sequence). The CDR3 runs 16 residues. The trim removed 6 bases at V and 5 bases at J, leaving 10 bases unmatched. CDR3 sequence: CASRDRGLSWDQPQHF. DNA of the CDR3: TGTGCCAGTAGAGACAGGGGGCTCTCCTGGGATCAGCCCCAGCATTTT. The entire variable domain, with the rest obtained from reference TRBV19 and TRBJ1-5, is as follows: DGGITQSPKYLFRKEGQNVTLSCEQNLNHDAMYWYRQDPGQGLRLIYYSQIVNDFQKGDIAEGYSVSREKKESFPLTVTSAQKNPTAFYLCASRDRGLSWDQPQHFGDGTRLSIL.

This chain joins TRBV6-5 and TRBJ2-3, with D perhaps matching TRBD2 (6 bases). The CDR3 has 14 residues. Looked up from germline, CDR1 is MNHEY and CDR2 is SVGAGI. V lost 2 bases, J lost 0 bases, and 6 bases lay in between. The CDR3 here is CASSYAGSTDTQYF. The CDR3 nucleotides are TGTGCCAGCAGTTACGCGGGAAGCACAGATACGCAGTATTTT.

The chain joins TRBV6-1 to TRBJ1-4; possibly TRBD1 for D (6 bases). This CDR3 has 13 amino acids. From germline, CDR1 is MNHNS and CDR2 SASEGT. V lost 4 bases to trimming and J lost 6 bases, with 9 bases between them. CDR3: CASSGRGDEKLFF. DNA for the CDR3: TGTGCCAGCAGTGGGAGGGGGGATGAAAAACTGTTTTTT.

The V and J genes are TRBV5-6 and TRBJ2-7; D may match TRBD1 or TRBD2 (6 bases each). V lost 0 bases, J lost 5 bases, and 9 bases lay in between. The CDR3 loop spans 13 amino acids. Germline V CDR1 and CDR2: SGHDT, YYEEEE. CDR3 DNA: TGTGCCAGCAGCTTGGCTCGGGGGCACGAGCAGTACTTC. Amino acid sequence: CASSLARGHEQYF. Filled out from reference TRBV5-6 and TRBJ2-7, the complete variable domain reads DAGVTQSPTHLIKTRGQQVTLRCSPKSGHDTVSWYQQALGQGPQFIFQYYEEEERQRGNFPDRFSGHQFPNYSSELNVNALLLGDSALYLCASSLARGHEQYFGPGTRLTVT.

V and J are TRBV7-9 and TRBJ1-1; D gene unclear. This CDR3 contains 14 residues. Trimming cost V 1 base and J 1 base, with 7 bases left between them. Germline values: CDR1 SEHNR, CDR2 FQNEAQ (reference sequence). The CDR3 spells CASSLDGANTEAFF. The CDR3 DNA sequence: TGTGCCAGCAGCTTAGACGGAGCGAACACTGAAGCTTTCTTT.

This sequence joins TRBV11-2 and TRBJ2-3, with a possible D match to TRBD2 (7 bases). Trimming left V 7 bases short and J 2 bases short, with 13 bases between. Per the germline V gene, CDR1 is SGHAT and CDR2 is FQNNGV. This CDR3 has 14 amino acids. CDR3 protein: CASTRGAYTDTQYF. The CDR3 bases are TGTGCCAGCACCCGGGGGGCATACACAGATACGCAGTATTTT.

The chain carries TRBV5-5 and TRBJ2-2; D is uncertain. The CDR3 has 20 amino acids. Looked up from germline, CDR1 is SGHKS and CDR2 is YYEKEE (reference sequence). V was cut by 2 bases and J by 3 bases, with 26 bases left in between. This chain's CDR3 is CASSLGWGIGSDDDTGELFF. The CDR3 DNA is TGTGCCAGCAGCTTAGGCTGGGGAATCGGATCAGACGACGACACCGGGGAGCTGTTTTTT.

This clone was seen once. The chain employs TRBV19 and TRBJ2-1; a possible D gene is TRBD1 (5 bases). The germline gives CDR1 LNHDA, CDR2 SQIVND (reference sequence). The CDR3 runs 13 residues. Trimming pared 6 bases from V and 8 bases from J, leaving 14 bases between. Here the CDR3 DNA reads TGTGCCAGTAGCCTTAACGGCAGGGATGAGCAGTTCTTC. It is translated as CASSLNGRDEQFF. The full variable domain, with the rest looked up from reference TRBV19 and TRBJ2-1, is DGGITQSPKYLFRKEGQNVTLSCEQNLNHDAMYWYRQDPGQGLRLIYYSQIVNDFQKGDIAEGYSVSREKKESFPLTVTSAQKNPTAFYLCASSLNGRDEQFFGPGTRLTVL.

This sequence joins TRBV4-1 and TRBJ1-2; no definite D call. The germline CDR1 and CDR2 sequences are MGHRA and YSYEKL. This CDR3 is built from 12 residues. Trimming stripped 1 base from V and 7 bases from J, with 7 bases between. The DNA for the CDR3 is TGCGCCAGCAGCCAAGGCGGAAGTGGCTACACCTTC. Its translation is CASSQGGSGYTF.

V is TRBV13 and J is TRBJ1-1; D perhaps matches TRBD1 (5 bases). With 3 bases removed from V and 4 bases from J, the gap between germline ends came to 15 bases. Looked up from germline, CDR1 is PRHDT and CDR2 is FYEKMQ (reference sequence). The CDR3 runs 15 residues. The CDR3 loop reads CASSFGADRTTEAFF. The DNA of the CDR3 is TGTGCCAGCAGCTTTGGGGCCGACCGTACCACTGAAGCTTTCTTT.

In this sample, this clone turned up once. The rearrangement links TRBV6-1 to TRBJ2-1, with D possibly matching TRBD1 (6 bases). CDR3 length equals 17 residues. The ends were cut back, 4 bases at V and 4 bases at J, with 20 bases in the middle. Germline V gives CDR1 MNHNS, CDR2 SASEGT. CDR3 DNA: TGTGCCAGCAGTGCAGACAAAACCGAGGGGGTTTACAATGAGCAGTTCTTC. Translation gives CASSADKTEGVYNEQFF.